This T cell receptor (beta chain) comes out of a study of early T cells in non-severe SARS-CoV-2 infection (dated by TCRdb to the early 2020s). Background on the whole study: Because TCR sequencing relied on bulk RNA taken from unsorted whole blood, pairing of alpha and beta chains was not possible.

General study outcomes and caveats: VDJdb matching was skewed toward anti-spike CD8 responses and likely underestimated virus-specific expansions by missing private and CD4 specificities.

A case-control design nested within a healthcare worker cohort in London, UK, was used, with weekly nasopharyngeal swab PCR tests and blood sampling performed. Healthcare workers were recruited between 23 and 31 March 2020, during the week of the UK lockdown, and were followed weekly for up to roughly 16 weeks. The germline V end is reduced by 2 bases and the J end by 1 base; junction bases left unmatched: 1. CDR1 SGHDN and CDR2 FVKESK were looked up in the germline V gene. The CDR3, from cysteine to phenylalanine, totals 16 residues. Of the read, only the CDR3 DNA is kept; its 48 bases are in frame from base 1. Receptors were amplified or captured by 5' RACE. Instrument used: NextSeq 500. In the TCR library protocol, unique molecular identifiers were attached to individual cDNA molecules to correct for PCR bias and sequencing error. TCR alpha and beta chains were both sequenced, and the abundances of alpha and beta sequences in each sample were closely correlated with each other. Concerning the study's data processing: Decombinator V4 was used to perform V gene, J gene and CDR3 annotation of TCR sequences. TCRs were defined as expanded if a significant change between any two time points was detected under a Poisson model with p below 0.0001. Abundances of TCRs were expressed as counts per million after normalisation to the total number of TCRs sequenced in each sample. TRAV1-2 paired with TRAJ12, TRAJ20 or TRAJ33 defined MAIT TCRs, while TRAV10 paired with TRAJ18 defined iNKT TCRs. VDJdb, accessed 1 November 2021, was searched for CMV, EBV and SARS-CoV-2 annotated TCRs, excluding TCRs annotated for multiple antigens. TCRdb itself trimmed the public reads at Q25 with fastp, ran MiXCR and retained productive beta chains. CDR3 protein duplicates are merged, each entry listing the most common genes and DNA. The V and J calls were determined by TCRdb, not by the authors. This sample is represented by tens of thousands of distinct CDR3 sequences; 10% to 15% of them were singletons. The ten largest clonotypes hold around 4.7% of the sample.

Relative to its sample, this clonotype is medium-sized (0.01 to 0.1%). Which antigen it targets is not known. One base away there is no much larger clone; base qualities are not given. The V gene is TRBV14 and the J gene is TRBJ2-2, and 10 junctional nucleotides match TRBD2. Input material: whole blood. The sequence derives from an adult who was a healthcare worker with PCR-confirmed SARS-CoV-2 infection or an uninfected control (not recorded which). CDR3 region: CASSQWTSGNTGELFF. The nucleotide sequence is given as TGTGCCAGCAGCCAATGGACTAGCGGGAACACCGGGGAGCTGTTTTTT. Extended through the reference TRBV14 and TRBJ2-2 proteins, this CDR3 yields the full variable domain: EAGVTQFPSHSVIEKGQTVTLRCDPISGHDNLYWYRRVMGKEIKFLLHFVKESKQDESGMPNNRFLAERTGGTYSTLKVQPAELEDSGVYFCASSQWTSGNTGELFFGEGSRLTVL.